This TCR beta chain was identified in a study of glioma-infiltrating T cells after dendritic cell vaccination. Across the whole study: Dendritic cell vaccination trial patients had either newly diagnosed or recurrent glioblastoma. At biweekly intervals, patients got three intradermal dendritic cell vaccine injections.

This table comes from immunoSEQ multiplex PCR, and its TCRdb copy is limited to in-frame clones, with some not included. The repertoire holds around 67,000 clones, with about 76% as singletons. The V and J ends lost 2 bases and 4 bases respectively, with 12 bases between them. The CDR3 loop spans 15 amino acids. The germline V gene encodes CDR1 SGHTA and CDR2 FQGNSA. The V gene is TRBV7-2, the J gene TRBJ2-1; D is possibly TRBD2 (6 bases). The sample was blood, taken before dendritic cell vaccination. The source is a human donor with glioblastoma. CDR3 nucleotide sequence: TGTGCCAGCAGCTTATTCGCGGCGGGGTACAATGAGCAGTTCTTC. It encodes CASSLFAAGYNEQFF. The whole variable domain, remainder taken from reference TRBV7-2 and TRBJ2-1, is GAGVSQSPSNKVTEKGKDVELRCDPISGHTALYWYRQSLGQGLEFLIYFQGNSAPDKSGLPSDRFSAERTGGSVSTLTIQRTQQEDSAVYLCASSLFAAGYNEQFFGPGTRLTVL.